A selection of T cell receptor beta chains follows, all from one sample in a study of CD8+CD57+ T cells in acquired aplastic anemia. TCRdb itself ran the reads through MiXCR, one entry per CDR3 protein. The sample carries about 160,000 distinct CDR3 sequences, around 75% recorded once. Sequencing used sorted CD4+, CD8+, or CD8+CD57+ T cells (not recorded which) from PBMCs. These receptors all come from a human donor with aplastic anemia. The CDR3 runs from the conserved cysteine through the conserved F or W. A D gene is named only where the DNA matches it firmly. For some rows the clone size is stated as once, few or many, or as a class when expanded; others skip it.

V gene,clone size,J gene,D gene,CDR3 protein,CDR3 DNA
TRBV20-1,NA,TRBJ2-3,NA,CSARGQARSTDTQYF,TGCAGTGCTCGGGGCCAAGCACGTAGCACAGATACGCAGTATTTT
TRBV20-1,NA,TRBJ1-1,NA,CSALSTENTEAFF,TGCAGTGCCCTGTCGACAGAGAACACTGAAGCTTTCTTT
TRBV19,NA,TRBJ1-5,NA,CASSTSGGRRQPQHF,TGTGCCAGTAGTACCTCGGGAGGGCGGCGTCAGCCCCAGCATTTT
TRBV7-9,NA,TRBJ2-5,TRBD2,CASRSGVGTQYF,TGTGCCAGCAGGAGCGGGGTTGGGACCCAGTACTTC
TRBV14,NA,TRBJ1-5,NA,CASSQFYPYSNQPQHF,TGTGCCAGCAGCCAATTTTATCCATATAGCAATCAGCCCCAGCATTTT
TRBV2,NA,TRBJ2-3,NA,CASSPGTLQRGDTQYF,TGTGCCAGCAGTCCGGGGACACTGCAACGGGGAGATACGCAGTATTTT
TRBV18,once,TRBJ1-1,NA,CASSPPPGRSEAFF,TGTGCCAGCTCACCACCGCCAGGGCGGTCTGAAGCTTTCTTT
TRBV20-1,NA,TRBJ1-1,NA,CSDGRDNTEAFF,TGCAGTGACGGCAGAGATAACACTGAAGCTTTCTTT
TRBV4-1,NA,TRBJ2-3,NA,CASNGGYTDTQYF,TGCGCCAGCAACGGCGGATACACAGATACGCAGTATTTT
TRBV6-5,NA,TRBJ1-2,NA,CASSYTGNPYGYTF,TGTGCCAGCAGTTACACCGGGAACCCCTATGGCTACACCTTC
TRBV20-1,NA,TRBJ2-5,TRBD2,CSAIGLAAQETQYF,TGCAGTGCCATTGGACTAGCGGCCCAAGAGACCCAGTACTTC
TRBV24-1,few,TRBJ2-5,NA,CATSDLDSRWYF,TGTGCCACCAGTGATTTGGACAGCAGATGGTACTTC
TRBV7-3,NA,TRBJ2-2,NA,CASSRSPGNTGELFF,TGTGCCAGCAGTCGTTCCCCGGGGAACACCGGGGAGCTGTTTTTT
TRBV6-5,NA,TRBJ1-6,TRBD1,CASSEAHRGGSPLHF,TGTGCCAGCAGTGAAGCGCACAGGGGAGGTTCACCCCTCCACTTT
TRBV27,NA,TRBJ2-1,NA,CASSFQDLRSYEQFF,TGTGCCAGCAGTTTCCAGGACCTCCGGTCCTATGAGCAGTTCTTC
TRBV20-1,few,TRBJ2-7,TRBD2,CSARGTSGYEQYF,TGCAGTGCTAGGGGGACTAGCGGCTACGAGCAGTACTTC
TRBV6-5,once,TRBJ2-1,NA,CASSSGTSIDEQFF,TGTGCCAGCAGCTCCGGGACGTCCATCGATGAGCAGTTCTTC
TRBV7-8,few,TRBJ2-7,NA,CASSLGTFYEQYF,TGTGCCAGCAGCTTGGGCACGTTCTACGAGCAGTACTTC
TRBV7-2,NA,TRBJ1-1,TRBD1,CASSLQGAEAFF,TGTGCCAGCAGCTTACAGGGGGCTGAAGCTTTCTTT
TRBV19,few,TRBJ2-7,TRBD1,CASSEQGFEQYF,TGTGCCAGTAGTGAACAGGGGTTCGAGCAGTACTTC
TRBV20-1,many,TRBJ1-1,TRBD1,CSARGGQGVTEAFF,TGCAGTGCTAGAGGGGGGCAGGGGGTGACTGAAGCTTTCTTT
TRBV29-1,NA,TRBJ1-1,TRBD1,CIGTGRVIRGGNTEAFF,TGCATCGGGACAGGGCGGGTAATCCGCGGAGGGAACACTGAAGCTTTCTTT
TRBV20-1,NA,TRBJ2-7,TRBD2,CSASRASGTYEQYF,TGCAGTGCTAGTAGGGCTAGCGGGACCTACGAGCAGTACTTC
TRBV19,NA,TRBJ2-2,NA,CASREGTYGELFF,TGTGCCAGTAGGGAAGGGACTTACGGGGAGCTGTTTTTT
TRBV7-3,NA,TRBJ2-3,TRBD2,CASSSPGLAQATDTQYF,TGTGCCAGCAGTAGTCCGGGACTAGCGCAGGCCACAGATACGCAGTATTTT
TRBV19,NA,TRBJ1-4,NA,CASSIRQGSTNEKLFF,TGTGCCAGTAGTATTAGGCAGGGCTCAACTAATGAAAAACTGTTTTTT
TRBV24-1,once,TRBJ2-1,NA,CATSDRGSGGHRYNEQFF,TGTGCCACCAGTGACAGGGGGTCGGGAGGACACAGGTACAATGAGCAGTTCTTC
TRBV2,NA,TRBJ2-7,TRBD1,CASSDYGTGAYEQYF,TGTGCCAGCAGTGATTACGGGACAGGGGCCTACGAGCAGTACTTC
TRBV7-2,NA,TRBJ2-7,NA,CASSQNSGEQYF,TGTGCCAGCAGCCAAAACAGCGGCGAGCAGTACTTC
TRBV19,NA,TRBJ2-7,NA,CASSIAGRGIDEQYF,TGTGCCAGTAGTATCGCAGGTAGGGGGATCGACGAGCAGTACTTC
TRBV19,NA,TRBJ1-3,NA,CASSLMGPPFGGNTIYF,TGTGCCAGTAGTTTGATGGGCCCTCCCTTTGGCGGAAACACCATATATTTT
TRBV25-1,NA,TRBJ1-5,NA,CASSDWGNQPQHF,TGTGCCAGCAGTGATTGGGGCAATCAGCCCCAGCATTTT
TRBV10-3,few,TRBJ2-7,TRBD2,CAISAREGFEEQYF,TGTGCCATCAGTGCGCGGGAGGGCTTCGAAGAGCAGTACTTC
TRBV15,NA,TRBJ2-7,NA,CATSSPGLTDYEQYF,TGTGCCACCAGCAGTCCCGGGCTTACCGACTACGAGCAGTACTTC
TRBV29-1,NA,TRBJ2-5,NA,CSVEDGTEYQETQYF,TGCAGCGTTGAAGACGGGACCGAGTACCAAGAGACCCAGTACTTC
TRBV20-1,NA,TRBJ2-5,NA,CSAMNREVQTQYF,TGCAGTGCTATGAACAGGGAAGTACAGACCCAGTACTTC
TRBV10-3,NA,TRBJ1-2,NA,CAISGGRGTPNYGYTF,TGTGCCATCAGTGGGGGACGGGGGACTCCTAACTATGGCTACACCTTC
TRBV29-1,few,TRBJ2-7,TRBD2,CSVEPSGGYEQYF,TGCAGCGTTGAACCAAGCGGGGGCTACGAGCAGTACTTC
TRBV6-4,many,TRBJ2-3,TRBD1,CASSRQGGTDTQYF,TGTGCCAGCAGCAGACAGGGTGGCACAGATACGCAGTATTTT
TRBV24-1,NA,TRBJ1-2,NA,CATSDGIGGYTF,TGTGCCACCAGTGATGGGATAGGAGGCTACACCTTC
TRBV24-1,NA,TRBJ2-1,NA,CATSTSWGASINEQFF,TGTGCCACCTCAACATCCTGGGGCGCCAGCATCAATGAGCAGTTCTTC
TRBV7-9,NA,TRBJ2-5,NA,CASSFYLEETQYF,TGTGCCAGCAGCTTTTATTTAGAAGAGACCCAGTACTTC